This T cell receptor beta chain originates from a study of response to subunit inactivated influenza vaccine. TCRdb ran MiXCR on the RT-PCR reads and lists one entry per CDR3 protein. This table has about 580,000 distinct CDR3 sequences, 14% appearing once. As to this clonotype: Its specificity is not known.

General observations from the study: The authors proposed limited new T cell recruitment per seasonal influenza vaccination.

The CDR3 has 16 amino acids. The J segment lost 2 bases and the V segment lost 5 bases, leaving 7 bases of the junction unmatched. Germline V gene lookup returns CDR1 ENHRY and CDR2 SYGVKD. The material was PBMCs from blood, obtained 11 to 12 days after vaccination. This chain uses TRBV10-3 with TRBJ2-7, with 12 positions matching TRBD1. This clonotype was sampled from a man in his forties or fifties who received an inactivated influenza vaccine. Here the CDR3 reads CAISTGTGGPPYEQYF. The CDR3 DNA sequence: TGTGCCATCAGTACAGGGACAGGGGGCCCTCCCTACGAGCAGTACTTC.